Below are 10 T cell receptor beta chains sequenced from a single sample in a study of shared clonotypes between healthy human individuals. Generated by immunoSEQ multiplex PCR, the TCRdb table keeps only in-frame clones and is missing some. This sample has hundreds of thousands of clones; about 97% occur once, and the top ten carry approximately 0.057%. The specimen was naive CD4+ T cells sorted from blood. Specified subset: CD45RA+ positively selected. The receptors were sampled from a woman younger than 45 in good health.

The chain employs TRBV11-2 and TRBJ2-5, with 8 bases identical to TRBD2. The J call is doubtful: the DNA matches TRBJ2-7 better. Germline V gene lookup returns CDR1 SGHAT and CDR2 FQNNGV. CDR3 length: 15 amino acids. The CDR3: CASRSGLAATYEQYF. CDR3 bases: TGTGCCAGCAGATCCGGACTAGCAGCGACCTACGAGCAGTACTTC.

CDR3 region: CASSSQDISNEKLFF. Written as DNA, the CDR3 is TGTGCCAGCAGCTCTCAAGACATATCTAATGAAAAACTGTTTTTT. V usage is TRBV5-5 and J usage is TRBJ1-4; no clear D. Germline V CDR1 and CDR2: SGHKS, YYEKEE (reference sequence). There are 15 residues in the CDR3. V shed 3 bases and J shed 3 bases, with 12 bases lying between them.

The chain carries TRBV5-4 and TRBJ1-1; D not certain. This CDR3 contains 12 residues. Germline CDR1 SGHNT, CDR2 YYREEE (reference sequence). Trimming cost V 0 bases and J 11 bases, with 11 bases left between them. CDR3 in amino acids: CASSLDARPAFF. In DNA form, the CDR3 reads TGTGCCAGCAGCTTGGATGCCAGGCCCGCTTTCTTT.

The chain has TRBV27 and TRBJ2-1, with 9 bases fitting TRBD2. With V trimmed by 6 bases and J by 10 bases, 7 bases remained unmatched. CDR1 is MNHEY, CDR2 SMNVEV, per germline (reference sequence). The CDR3 consists of 13 residues. The CDR3 loop reads CASRSSGTGEQFF. Here the CDR3 DNA reads TGTGCCAGCAGGTCTAGCGGGACTGGGGAGCAGTTCTTC.

This rearrangement joins TRBV5-1 to TRBJ2-5, with 12 bases that match TRBD2. The closer fit of TRBJ2-7 to the DNA end suggests the J call may be wrong. This CDR3 has 16 amino acids. Germline CDR1 and CDR2: SGHRS and YFSETQ. CDR3 region: CASSLGLAGSSYEQYF. CDR3 DNA sequence: TGCGCCAGCAGCTTAGGACTAGCGGGAAGCTCCTACGAGCAGTACTTC.

The chain employs TRBV7-8 and TRBJ2-1, with D tentatively TRBD2 (6 bases). The V end lost 5 bases, the J end lost 5 bases, and 22 bases lay between the germline ends. Germline assignment: CDR1 SGHVS and CDR2 FQNEAQ. CDR3 length: 17 amino acids. The CDR3 DNA reads TGTGCCAGCAGCATAAAGCGGGCACGGAGGGTGGACAATGAGCAGTTCTTC. It specifies CASSIKRARRVDNEQFF.

V usage is TRBV4-1 and J usage is TRBJ2-1, with D maybe TRBD2 (7 bases). The germline CDR1 and CDR2 sequences are MGHRA and YSYEKL. V was clipped by 2 bases and J by 7 bases, with 15 bases between them. The CDR3 is 15 amino acids. Here the CDR3 reads CASSQTRGAGNEQFF. CDR3 sequence (DNA): TGCGCCAGCAGCCAAACCCGGGGGGCCGGGAATGAGCAGTTCTTC.

Only one count was recorded for this clone. This sequence joins TRBV2 and TRBJ1-5; D is perhaps TRBD1 (5 bases). V lost 2 bases and J lost 0, with 20 bases in between. This CDR3 is built from 19 residues. CDR1 and CDR2 (germline): SNHLY, FYNNEI. The CDR3 is CASSEFHPTPGSSNQPQHF. CDR3 coding DNA: TGTGCCAGCAGTGAATTCCACCCCACCCCAGGGAGTAGCAATCAGCCCCAGCATTTT.

The V call is TRBV7-9, the J call TRBJ2-3, with 14 bases lining up with TRBD2. J was trimmed by 0 bases and V by 2 bases; bases with no gene match: 7. This CDR3 is 19 amino acids long. From germline, CDR1 is SEHNR and CDR2 FQNEAQ (reference sequence). The CDR3 DNA reads TGTGCCAGCAGCTTACTGGGGACTAGCGGGAGCCTTAGCACAGATACGCAGTATTTT. Residues: CASSLLGTSGSLSTDTQYF. Supplemented by reference TRBV7-9 and TRBJ2-3, the full variable domain reads DTGVSQNPRHKITKRGQNVTFRCDPISEHNRLYWYRQTLGQGPEFLTYFQNEAQLEKSRLLSDRFSAERPKGSFSTLEIQRTEQGDSAMYLCASSLLGTSGSLSTDTQYFGPGTRLTVL.

The chain uses TRBV27 and TRBJ2-1; 7 bases align to TRBD1. Germline V lookup: CDR1 MNHEY, CDR2 SMNVEV (reference sequence). V dropped 5 bases and J dropped 2; count of bases not matched to a gene: 3. The CDR3 is 14 residues long. CDR3 sequence: CASSRQGPYNEQFF. CDR3 nucleotide sequence: TGTGCCAGCAGTCGACAGGGCCCCTACAATGAGCAGTTCTTC.